This TCR beta chain was identified during a study of cytomegalovirus exposure and HLA in healthy donors. Study-level points and caveats: TCR beta V- and J-gene trimming was later associated with a missense DCLRE1C variant. The listing of roughly 160 TCR beta chains classed them as cytomegalovirus-associated. Differences between HLA loci emerged in a later analysis of TCR association rates, with DRB1 most and HLA-C fewest.

A note on this clone: The antigen is undetermined.

The V gene end was trimmed by 7 bases and the J gene end by 4 bases; junction bases not matched to a gene: 8. Germline loops: CDR1 SNHLY, CDR2 FYNNEI. The length of the CDR3 is 15 residues. The PCR contained 60 Vbeta and 13 Jbeta primers. The table came from immunoSEQ multiplex PCR; TCRdb's copy has only in-frame clones and leaves some out. The sample lists roughly 100,000 clones, 70% to 80% occurring once. The clonotype comes from a woman aged 55-70 years in good health and CMV-seropositive. V usage is TRBV2 and J usage is TRBJ1-5; 9 positions match TRBD1. Sequencing was done on a sample of PBMCs. This chain's CDR3 is CASTMGQGTNQPQHF. The CDR3, as DNA: TGTGCCAGCACTATGGGACAGGGCACTAATCAGCCCCAGCATTTT.